The 22 T cell receptor beta chains reported below all come from one sample, sequenced in a study of T cell changes during pregnancy in multiple sclerosis. TCRdb's copy holds only in-frame clones and misses some; the assay was immunoSEQ multiplex PCR. The profile shows tens of thousands of clones, 85% to 95% of them singletons. This sample comprised peripheral blood, obtained after pregnancy. Receptor source: a female donor with multiple sclerosis, enrolled in a pregnancy study.

Here the CDR3 DNA reads TGTGCCAGCAGTTACGTCGACAGGGGCTACAATGAGCAGTTCTTC. Translating it yields CASSYVDRGYNEQFF. V gene TRBV6-5 combines with J gene TRBJ2-1; the match to TRBD1 covers 8 bases. CDR1 is MNHEY and CDR2 is SVGAGI in the germline V gene. J lost 3 bases, V lost 2 bases, and 3 bases had no gene match. The CDR3 sequence is 15 residues long.

The CDR3 here is CASSPRTDTEAFF. The DNA of the CDR3 is TGTGCCAGCAGCCCGCGGACAGACACTGAAGCTTTCTTT. J is TRBJ1-1 and V is TRBV7-6; D may be TRBD1 (6 bases). Between the trimmed V and J ends, which lost 5 bases and 3 bases, there was a span of 10 bases. The CDR3 is 13 residues long. The germline CDR1 and CDR2 sequences are SGHVS and FNYEAQ.

The chain employs TRBV6-1 and TRBJ1-1; D is unclear. CDR1 MNHNS and CDR2 SASEGT come from the germline V gene. There are 15 residues in the CDR3. V dropped 4 bases and J dropped 2 bases, with 14 bases sitting between them. The CDR3 protein is CASSGAHGVNTEAFF. CDR3 DNA: TGTGCCAGCAGTGGGGCCCACGGGGTTAACACTGAAGCTTTCTTT.

The rearrangement links TRBV27 to TRBJ1-2; 9 bases align to TRBD1. Trimming took 4 bases from V and 6 from J; bases not matched to a gene: 15. The germline CDR1 and CDR2 sequences are MNHEY and SMNVEV (reference sequence). This CDR3 contains 17 residues. Here the CDR3 DNA reads TGTGCCAGCAGTTCTCTGTCCGACAGGGGGGGAAAGGATGGCTACACCTTC. It encodes CASSSLSDRGGKDGYTF.

V gene TRBV30 combines with J gene TRBJ2-1, with TRBD1 as a possible D gene (5 bases). Germline assignment: CDR1 GTSNPN and CDR2 SVGIG (reference sequence). Between the trimmed V and J ends, which lost 0 bases and 0 bases, there was a span of 18 bases. CDR3 length equals 18 residues. CDR3 region: CAWSVTLMTAISYNEQFF. Written as DNA, the CDR3 is TGTGCCTGGAGTGTAACCCTAATGACAGCGATCTCCTACAATGAGCAGTTCTTC.

The V call is TRBV9, the J call TRBJ1-3, with D maybe TRBD1 (5 bases). The CDR3 contains 15 residues. The germline V gene has CDR1 SGDLS and CDR2 YYNGEE. Trimming removed 0 bases at V and 3 bases at J, with 10 bases between. The CDR3 DNA follows: TGTGCCAGCAGCGTAGAGGGACTCGGTGGAAACACCATATATTTT. Protein sequence: CASSVEGLGGNTIYF.

This clone was picked up one time. V usage is TRBV18 and J usage is TRBJ2-7, with 15 positions matching TRBD2. The V gene end was trimmed by 3 bases and the J gene end by 0 bases; junction bases not matched to a gene: 9. The CDR3 extends over 19 amino acids. Germline lookup yields CDR1 KGHSH and CDR2 LQKENI. CDR3 nucleotides: TGTGCCAGCTCACCGGGACTAGCGGGAGGCCTAACTAGCTCCTACGAGCAGTACTTC. Its protein is CASSPGLAGGLTSSYEQYF.

The chain's CDR3 is CASSQGGEGNTEAFF. For the CDR3, the DNA is TGTGCCAGCAGCCAAGGGGGCGAGGGGAACACTGAAGCTTTCTTT. The V and J genes are TRBV28 and TRBJ1-1, with TRBD1 matching over 7 bases. The CDR3 has 15 residues. The germline V gene has CDR1 MDHEN and CDR2 SYDVKM. With V trimmed by 6 bases and J by 1 base, 8 bases remained unmatched. The full variable domain, its missing parts supplied by reference TRBV28 and TRBJ1-1, is DVKVTQSSRYLVKRTGEKVFLECVQDMDHENMFWYRQDPGLGLRLIYFSYDVKMKEKGDIPEGYSVSREKKERFSLILESASTNQTSMYLCASSQGGEGNTEAFFGQGTRLTVV.

This chain joins TRBV9 and TRBJ2-1; TRBD2 agrees at 12 bases. CDR3 length equals 15 residues. V was clipped by 4 bases and J by 2 bases; unmatched bases: 1. Germline V gives CDR1 SGDLS, CDR2 YYNGEE. CDR3 in DNA: TGTGCCAGCAGCCCTAGCGGGGGGGCCTACAATGAGCAGTTCTTC. Translation gives CASSPSGGAYNEQFF. Full variable domain (outside the CDR3, taken from reference TRBV9 and TRBJ2-1): DSGVTQTPKHLITATGQRVTLRCSPRSGDLSVYWYQQSLDQGLQFLIQYYNGEERAKGNILERFSAQQFPDLHSELNLSSLELGDSALYFCASSPSGGAYNEQFFGPGTRLTVL.

The rearrangement uses TRBV27 and TRBJ2-5; no firm D call. The ends were cut back, 10 bases at V and 5 bases at J, with 20 bases in the middle. Germline V gene sequence: CDR1 MNHEY, CDR2 SMNVEV (reference sequence). This CDR3 contains 14 residues. The CDR3, as DNA: TGTGCCACAGCGTCGGGTGGAGCGTCTGAGACCCAGTACTTC. Its translation: CATASGGASETQYF.

The V gene is TRBV19, the J gene TRBJ2-7; D possibly corresponds to TRBD2 (5 bases). This CDR3 has 15 amino acids. V was clipped by 3 bases and J by 5 bases, with 17 bases between them. The germline V gene encodes CDR1 LNHDA and CDR2 SQIVND (reference sequence). The DNA of the CDR3 is TGTGCCAGTAGTATGGATCGGGGTGATTGGAACGAGCAGTACTTC. Translation: CASSMDRGDWNEQYF.

The chain is built from TRBV7-8 and TRBJ1-1; TRBD1 matches 11 bases. The CDR3 sequence is 16 residues long. In germline, CDR1 is SGHVS, CDR2 FQNEAQ. J lost 5 bases, V lost 6 bases, and 11 bases had no gene match. CDR3 nucleotides: TGTGCCAGCAGTCGCGGACAGGGGGCTGTAGTAACTGAAGCTTTCTTT. Its protein is CASSRGQGAVVTEAFF.

The CDR3 spells CASSRQDTGELFF. CDR3 in DNA: TGTGCCAGCAGCCGTCAGGACACCGGGGAGCTGTTTTTT. The chain employs TRBV5-5 and TRBJ2-2; D uncertain. Trimming removed 4 bases at V and 3 bases at J, with 7 bases between. Germline lookup yields CDR1 SGHKS and CDR2 YYEKEE (reference sequence). The CDR3 extends over 13 amino acids.

V usage is TRBV27 and J usage is TRBJ2-7, with 12 bases identical to TRBD1. The CDR3 covers 13 residues. V lost 6 bases, J lost 6 bases, and 3 bases stayed unmatched. CDR1 and CDR2 (germline): MNHEY, SMNVEV (reference sequence). The CDR3 DNA reads TGTGCCAGCAGCCGGGACAGGGGGCTCGAGCAGTACTTC. Translated, it gives CASSRDRGLEQYF.

This sequence joins TRBV30 and TRBJ1-5; TRBD1 agrees at 7 bases. The CDR3 runs to 15 residues. Germline V gene data show CDR1 as GTSNPN and CDR2 as SVGIG (reference sequence). J lost 4 bases, V lost 5 bases, and 11 bases had no gene match. CDR3 coding DNA: TGTGCCTGGGACAGACAGGGTACCGGTAATCAGCCCCAGCATTTT. Encoded protein: CAWDRQGTGNQPQHF.

The rearrangement links TRBV7-3 to TRBJ2-2, with 9 bases identical to TRBD1. This CDR3 has 16 amino acids. CDR1 and CDR2 (germline): SGHTA, FQGTGA. V shed 2 bases, J shed 6 bases, and the junction held 7 bases outside the gene matches. The CDR3 sequence is CASSLVNRGQPGELFF. CDR3 DNA sequence: TGTGCCAGCAGCTTAGTTAACAGGGGGCAGCCCGGGGAGCTGTTTTTT.

The rearrangement links TRBV29-1 to TRBJ2-1; tentatively, D is TRBD2 (7 bases). The CDR3 sequence is 15 residues long. Germline lookup yields CDR1 SQVTM and CDR2 ANQGSEA. Between the trimmed V and J ends, which lost 6 bases and 3 bases, there was a span of 18 bases. The CDR3 sequence is CSVSPGEGLYNEQFF. CDR3 DNA: TGCAGCGTCTCCCCAGGGGAGGGCCTCTACAATGAGCAGTTCTTC.

The chain carries TRBV5-1 and TRBJ2-5, with D perhaps matching TRBD2 (5 bases). CDR1 SGHRS and CDR2 YFSETQ come from the germline V gene. V gave up 1 base and J gave up 2 bases, with 15 bases separating them. CDR3 length equals 16 residues. CDR3 coding DNA: TGCGCCAGCAGCTTGTTCCTAGCCGCTACACAAGAGACCCAGTACTTC. Translation gives CASSLFLAATQETQYF.

The chain has TRBV27 and TRBJ2-1; 7 nucleotides agree with TRBD2. Germline CDR1 MNHEY, CDR2 SMNVEV (reference sequence). V lost 7 bases and J lost 7; bases outside the gene matches: 16. This CDR3 has 16 residues. CDR3: CASIDIGGLVSNEQFF. Here the CDR3 DNA reads TGTGCCAGCATTGATATAGGAGGACTAGTCTCTAATGAGCAGTTCTTC.

This chain uses TRBV5-1 with TRBJ2-3; TRBD1 matches at 7 bases. Per the germline V gene, CDR1 is SGHRS and CDR2 is YFSETQ. This CDR3 comprises 13 residues. Trimming cost V 4 bases and J 6 bases; bases outside gene matches: 5. The CDR3 here is CASSITDRDTQYF. CDR3 sequence (DNA): TGCGCCAGCAGCATTACGGACAGGGATACGCAGTATTTT. Full variable domain (missing parts from reference TRBV5-1 and TRBJ2-3): KAGVTQTPRYLIKTRGQQVTLSCSPISGHRSVSWYQQTPGQGLQFLFEYFSETQRNKGNFPGRFSGRQFSNSRSEMNVSTLELGDSALYLCASSITDRDTQYFGPGTRLTVL.

This chain connects TRBV6-1 to TRBJ2-5; 7 positions match TRBD1. Germline values: CDR1 MNHNS, CDR2 SASEGT. The CDR3 totals 14 residues. J was trimmed by 4 bases and V by 4 bases; bases with no gene match: 6. The CDR3 nucleotides read TGTGCCAGCAGTGGCAGACAGGGCATAGAGACCCAGTACTTC. Protein product: CASSGRQGIETQYF.

The DNA for the CDR3 is TGTGCCAGCAGCCCAATACAGGGGTTAGAGGGCTACACCTTC. Its translation: CASSPIQGLEGYTF. V gene TRBV7-9 combines with J gene TRBJ1-2; TRBD1 aligns across 7 bases. Germline lookup yields CDR1 SEHNR and CDR2 FQNEAQ (reference sequence). After removal of 5 bases from V and 8 bases from J, the junction contained 11 bases not matched to a gene. The CDR3 spans 14 residues.